This T cell receptor (beta chain) was sequenced during a study of OX40 agonist ivuxolimab in advanced cancers. The data were produced by immunoSEQ multiplex PCR, yet TCRdb's version contains in-frame clones alone and is incomplete. The table includes some 100,000 clones, about nine tenths detected once. This CDR3 is 16 amino acids long. The germline V gene has CDR1 SGHVS and CDR2 FNYEAQ. Trimming took 1 base from V and 2 from J, leaving 13 bases between them. The clonotype originates from an adult with an advanced solid tumor such as melanoma, head and neck, liver or kidney cancer. The gene calls are TRBV7-6 and TRBJ2-3; the D gene is possibly TRBD2 (6 bases). The material was CD4+ or CD8+ T cells sorted from blood, obtained in a trial of the OX40 agonist ivuxolimab. CDR3 sequence: CASSLGSAGYTDTQYF. In DNA, the CDR3 is TGTGCCAGCAGCTTAGGGTCTGCGGGATACACAGATACGCAGTATTTT.